The present T cell receptor beta chain was sequenced within a study of T cells after somatic rescue of genetic block. Germline CDR1 reads SGHNT; CDR2 reads YENEEA. Between the trimmed V and J ends, which lost 5 bases and 0 bases, there was a span of 14 bases. The CDR3 is made up of 15 amino acids. Method: immunoSEQ multiplex PCR; TCRdb's copy keeps in-frame clones and lacks some. Of tens of thousands of clones listed, around 90% are singletons. The chain couples TRBV11-3 to TRBJ2-7, with D possibly called TRBD1 or TRBD2 (5 bases each). The sequence was collected from a woman aged 18-29 years. Material: peripheral blood mononuclear cells (PBMCs). This CDR3 is CASSVGRDPSYEQYF. DNA for the CDR3: TGTGCCAGCAGCGTAGGCCGGGACCCCTCCTACGAGCAGTACTTC.